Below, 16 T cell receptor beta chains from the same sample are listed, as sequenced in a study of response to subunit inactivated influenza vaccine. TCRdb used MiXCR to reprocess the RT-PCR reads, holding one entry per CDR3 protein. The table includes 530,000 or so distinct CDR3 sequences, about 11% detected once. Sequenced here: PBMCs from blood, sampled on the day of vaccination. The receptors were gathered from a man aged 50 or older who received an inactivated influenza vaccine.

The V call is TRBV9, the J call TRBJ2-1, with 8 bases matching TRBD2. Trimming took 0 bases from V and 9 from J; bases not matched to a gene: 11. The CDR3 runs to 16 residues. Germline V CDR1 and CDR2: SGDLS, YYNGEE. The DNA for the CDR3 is TGTGCCAGCAGCGTAGGGTCTCGCGGGGGGAGAATTGAGCAGTTCTTC. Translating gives CASSVGSRGGRIEQFF. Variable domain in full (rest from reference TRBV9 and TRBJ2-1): DSGVTQTPKHLITATGQRVTLRCSPRSGDLSVYWYQQSLDQGLQFLIQYYNGEERAKGNILERFSAQQFPDLHSELNLSSLELGDSALYFCASSVGSRGGRIEQFFGPGTRLTVL.

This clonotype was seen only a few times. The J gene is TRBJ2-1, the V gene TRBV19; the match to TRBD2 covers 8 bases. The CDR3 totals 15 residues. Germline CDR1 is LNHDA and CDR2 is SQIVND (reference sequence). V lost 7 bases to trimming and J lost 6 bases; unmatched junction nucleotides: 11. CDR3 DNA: TGTGCCAGTACCGGTAGCGGGATGTTAGGCAATGAGCAGTTCTTC. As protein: CASTGSGMLGNEQFF.

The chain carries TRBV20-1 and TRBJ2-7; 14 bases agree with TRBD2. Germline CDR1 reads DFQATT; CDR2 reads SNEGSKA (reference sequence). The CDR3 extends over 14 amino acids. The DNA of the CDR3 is TGCAGCGCCCTCGGGACTAGCGGGAGTGGCGAGCAGTACTTC. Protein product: CSALGTSGSGEQYF.

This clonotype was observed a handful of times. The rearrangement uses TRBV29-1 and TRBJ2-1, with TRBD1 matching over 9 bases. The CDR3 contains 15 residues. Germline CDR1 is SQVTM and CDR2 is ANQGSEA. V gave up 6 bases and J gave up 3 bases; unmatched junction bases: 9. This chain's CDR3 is CSVRPDRGGYNEQFF. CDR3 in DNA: TGCAGCGTCCGACCCGACAGGGGGGGCTACAATGAGCAGTTCTTC.

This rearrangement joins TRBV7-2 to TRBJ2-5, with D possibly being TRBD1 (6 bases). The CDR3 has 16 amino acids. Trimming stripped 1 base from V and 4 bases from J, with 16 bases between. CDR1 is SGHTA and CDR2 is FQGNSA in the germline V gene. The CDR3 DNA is TGTGCCAGCAGCTTAGGGGACATGGGCGGGCGAGAGACCCAGTACTTC. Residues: CASSLGDMGGRETQYF.

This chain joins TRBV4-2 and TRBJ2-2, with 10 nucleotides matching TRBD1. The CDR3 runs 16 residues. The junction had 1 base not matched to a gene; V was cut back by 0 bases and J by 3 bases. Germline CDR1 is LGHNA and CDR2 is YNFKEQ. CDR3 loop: CASSQEGTGDTGELFF. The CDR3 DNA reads TGTGCCAGCAGCCAAGAGGGGACAGGGGACACCGGGGAGCTGTTTTTT.

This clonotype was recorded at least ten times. In nucleotides, the CDR3 is TGTGCCAGCACCCCGCGAATAAGCTCCAATGAGCAGTTCTTC. It encodes CASTPRISSNEQFF. The chain combines TRBV12-3 or TRBV12-4 with TRBJ2-1; D not resolved. The V end lost 7 bases, the J end lost 6 bases, and 16 bases lay between the germline ends. There are 14 residues in the CDR3.

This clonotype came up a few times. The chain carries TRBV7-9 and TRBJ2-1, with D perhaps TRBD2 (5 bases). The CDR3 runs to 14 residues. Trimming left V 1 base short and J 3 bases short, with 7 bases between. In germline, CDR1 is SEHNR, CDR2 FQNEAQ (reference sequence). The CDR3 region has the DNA TGTGCCAGCAGCTTAGGCCGGGACTACAATGAGCAGTTCTTC. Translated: CASSLGRDYNEQFF.

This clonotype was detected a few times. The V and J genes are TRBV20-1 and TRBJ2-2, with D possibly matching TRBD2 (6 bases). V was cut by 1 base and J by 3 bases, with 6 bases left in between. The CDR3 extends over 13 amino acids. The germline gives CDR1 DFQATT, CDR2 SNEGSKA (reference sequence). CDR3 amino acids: CSARASDTGELFF. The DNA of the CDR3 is TGCAGTGCTAGAGCTAGCGACACCGGGGAGCTGTTTTTT.

The DNA for the CDR3 is TGTGCCAGCAGCCCCGGGACTAGCAGTATGGATACGCAGTATTTT. The encoded protein is CASSPGTSSMDTQYF. The rearrangement uses TRBV11-2 and TRBJ2-3; 9 bases map to TRBD2. CDR1 and CDR2 from the germline V gene are SGHAT and FQNNGV. The CDR3 loop spans 15 amino acids. The J segment lost 6 bases and the V segment lost 5 bases, leaving 9 bases of the junction unmatched.

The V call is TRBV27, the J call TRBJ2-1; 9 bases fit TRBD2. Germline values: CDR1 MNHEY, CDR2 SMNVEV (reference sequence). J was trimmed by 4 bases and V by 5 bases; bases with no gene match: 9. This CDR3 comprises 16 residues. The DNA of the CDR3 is TGTGCCAGCAGTGTCGTGAGCGGGGGGCCTTACAATGAGCAGTTCTTC. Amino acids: CASSVVSGGPYNEQFF.

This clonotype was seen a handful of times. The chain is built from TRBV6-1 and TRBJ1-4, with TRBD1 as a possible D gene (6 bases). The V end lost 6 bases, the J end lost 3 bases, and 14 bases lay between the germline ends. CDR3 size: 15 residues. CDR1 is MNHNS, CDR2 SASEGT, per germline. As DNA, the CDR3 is TGTGCCAGCAGAGATCCAGGGGAGGCTAATGAAAAACTGTTTTTT. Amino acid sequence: CASRDPGEANEKLFF.

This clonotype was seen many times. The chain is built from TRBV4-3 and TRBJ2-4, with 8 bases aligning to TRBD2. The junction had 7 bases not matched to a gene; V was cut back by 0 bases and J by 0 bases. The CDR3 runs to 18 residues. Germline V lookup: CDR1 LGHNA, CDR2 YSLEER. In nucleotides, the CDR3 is TGCGCCAGCAGCCAAGATTTGGCGGGGGGCCTAGCCAAAAACATTCAGTACTTC. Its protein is CASSQDLAGGLAKNIQYF.

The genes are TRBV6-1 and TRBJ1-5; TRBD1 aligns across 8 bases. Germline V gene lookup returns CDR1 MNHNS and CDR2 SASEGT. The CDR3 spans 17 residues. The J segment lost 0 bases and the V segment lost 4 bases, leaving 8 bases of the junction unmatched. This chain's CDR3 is CASSVYGQGLSNQPQHF. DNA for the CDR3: TGTGCCAGCAGTGTATACGGACAGGGTCTTAGCAATCAGCCCCAGCATTTT.

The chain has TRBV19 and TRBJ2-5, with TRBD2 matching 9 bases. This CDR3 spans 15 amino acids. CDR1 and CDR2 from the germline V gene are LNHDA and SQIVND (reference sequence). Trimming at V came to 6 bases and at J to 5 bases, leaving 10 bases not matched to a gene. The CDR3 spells CASRASREGRETQYF. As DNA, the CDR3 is TGTGCCAGTAGGGCATCGCGGGAGGGCCGTGAGACCCAGTACTTC.

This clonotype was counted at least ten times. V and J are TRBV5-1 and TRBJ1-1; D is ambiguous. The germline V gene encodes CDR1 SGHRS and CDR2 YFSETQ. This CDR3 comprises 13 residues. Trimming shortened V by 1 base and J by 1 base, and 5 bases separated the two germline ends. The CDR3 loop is CASSLRTNTEAFF. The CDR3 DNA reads TGCGCCAGCAGCTTGAGGACGAACACTGAAGCTTTCTTT.